These 14 T cell receptor beta chains came from one sample sequenced in a study of T cells in Graves' hyperthyroidism and ophthalmopathy. What was amplified from RNA transcripts were TCR beta CDR3 regions. In the first-round RT-PCR of the TCR CDR3, the HTBI primer set was used. TCRdb re-derived calls from the multiplex PCR reads in MiXCR, one entry per CDR3 protein. The repertoire holds around 720,000 distinct CDR3 sequences, over 35% seen once, with 31% in the top ten. The sequenced material came from blood. The receptors here all came from a woman in her thirties or forties with Graves' hyperthyroidism.

The J gene is TRBJ1-6, the V gene TRBV11-2, with 8 bases matching TRBD1. CDR1 is SGHAT, CDR2 FQNNGV, per germline. The trim removed 4 bases at V and 6 bases at J, leaving 5 bases unmatched. This CDR3 has 15 residues. The CDR3 bases are TGTGCCAGCAGCTACCGGGGACAGGCTAATTCACCCCTCCACTTT. It specifies CASSYRGQANSPLHF. The full variable domain, with the rest looked up from reference TRBV11-2 and TRBJ1-6, is EAGVAQSPRYKIIEKRQSVAFWCNPISGHATLYWYQQILGQGPKLLIQFQNNGVVDDSQLPKDRFSAERLKGVDSTLKIQPAKLEDSAVYLCASSYRGQANSPLHFGNGTRLTVT.

J is TRBJ1-2 and V is TRBV10-3; 7 nucleotides line up with TRBD1. This CDR3 contains 12 residues. Germline loops: CDR1 ENHRY, CDR2 SYGVKD. Unmatched junction bases numbered 4, after V lost 6 bases and J lost 6 bases. Written as DNA, the CDR3 is TGTGCCATCAGGACAGGGTGGGATGGCTACACCTTC. Translated: CAIRTGWDGYTF.

The V and J genes are TRBV15 and TRBJ1-3; D unresolved. The CDR3 extends over 12 amino acids. V was shortened by 4 bases and J by 4 bases, with 5 bases between the two germline ends. Germline values: CDR1 LNHNV, CDR2 YYDKDF (reference sequence). The DNA for the CDR3 is TGTGCCACCAGCATCGGAGGAAACACCATATATTTT. This encodes CATSIGGNTIYF. The full variable domain, in which reference TRBV15 and TRBJ1-3 provide the parts outside the CDR3, is DAMVIQNPRYQVTQFGKPVTLSCSQTLNHNVMYWYQQKSSQAPKLLFHYYDKDFNNEADTPDNFQSRRPNTSFCFLDIRSPGLGDTAMYLCATSIGGNTIYFGEGSWLTVV.

This rearrangement joins TRBV6-5 to TRBJ2-2; D gene uncertain. Trimming stripped 6 bases from V and 10 bases from J, with 24 bases between. CDR1 and CDR2 (germline): MNHEY, SVGAGI. This CDR3 comprises 16 residues. The CDR3 reads CASSPVVWVGKVELFF. The DNA for the CDR3 is TGTGCCAGCAGCCCCGTCGTGTGGGTGGGAAAGGTGGAGCTGTTTTTT.

This chain uses TRBV7-8 with TRBJ1-2; D gene ambiguous. The ends were cut back, 1 base at V and 4 bases at J, with 13 bases in the middle. Per the germline V gene, CDR1 is SGHVS and CDR2 is FQNEAQ. The CDR3 covers 15 residues. The CDR3 sequence: CASSLVYPEFYGYTF. The DNA for the CDR3 is TGTGCCAGCAGCTTAGTTTATCCGGAATTCTATGGCTACACCTTC. The variable domain in full, with the rest retrieved from reference TRBV7-8 and TRBJ1-2, is GAGVSQSPRYKVAKRGQDVALRCDPISGHVSLFWYQQALGQGPEFLTYFQNEAQLDKSGLPSDRFFAERPEGSVSTLKIQRTQQEDSAVYLCASSLVYPEFYGYTFGSGTRLTVV.

This clonotype was counted ten times or more. The chain carries TRBV7-3 and TRBJ1-1; possibly TRBD1 for D (5 bases). CDR3 size: 13 residues. Trimming pared 3 bases from V and 6 bases from J, leaving 11 bases between. Germline V gene sequence: CDR1 SGHTA, CDR2 FQGTGA. CDR3 region: CASSLDLRAEAFF. CDR3 sequence (DNA): TGTGCCAGCAGCTTGGATCTCAGGGCTGAAGCTTTCTTT.

This sequence joins TRBV19 and TRBJ2-7; 11 bases align to TRBD2. V shed 5 bases and J 1 base; nucleotides not matched to a gene: 7. Germline-derived CDR1 and CDR2 are LNHDA and SQIVND (reference sequence). The CDR3 contains 16 residues. CDR3 nucleotides: TGTGCCAGTAGTTCGACTAGCGGGACAGGTTCCTACGAGCAGTACTTC. As protein: CASSSTSGTGSYEQYF.

This clonotype was detected many times. The V call is TRBV10-2, the J call TRBJ2-5, with 12 bases identical to TRBD1. Germline V gene lookup returns CDR1 WSHSY and CDR2 SAAADI. This CDR3 comprises 14 residues. With V trimmed by 8 bases and J by 4 bases, 5 bases remained unmatched. CDR3 sequence: CASGRDRGRETQYF. CDR3 in DNA: TGCGCCAGCGGGCGGGACAGGGGGCGAGAGACCCAGTACTTC.

This clonotype was recorded at least ten times. The rearrangement joins TRBV10-3 to TRBJ2-7; 7 bases fit TRBD1. Trimming took 4 bases from V and 4 from J; bases not matched to a gene: 7. The CDR3 spans 14 residues. Germline values: CDR1 ENHRY, CDR2 SYGVKD. As DNA, the CDR3 is TGTGCCATCAGTGTAGAACAGGGGTTTTACGAGCAGTACTTC. The encoded protein is CAISVEQGFYEQYF.

A few counts support this clonotype. The chain has TRBV29-1 and TRBJ2-3, with TRBD2 identical over 11 bases. V dropped 0 bases and J dropped 4; count of bases not matched to a gene: 6. Germline values: CDR1 SQVTM, CDR2 ANQGSEA. The CDR3 length is 16 residues. The CDR3 DNA sequence: TGCAGCGTTGAAGATGAGACTAGCGGGATCTCAGATACGCAGTATTTT. It codes for CSVEDETSGISDTQYF.

The rearrangement uses TRBV14 and TRBJ1-6; D is undetermined. Trimming left V 4 bases short and J 0 bases short, with 22 bases between. The germline gives CDR1 SGHDN, CDR2 FVKESK. The CDR3 is 20 amino acids. The CDR3 here is CASSPLASEGASSYNSPLHF. Written as DNA, the CDR3 is TGTGCCAGCAGCCCCCTGGCCAGCGAAGGAGCAAGCTCCTATAATTCACCCCTCCACTTT. The variable domain in full, with the rest retrieved from reference TRBV14 and TRBJ1-6, is EAGVTQFPSHSVIEKGQTVTLRCDPISGHDNLYWYRRVMGKEIKFLLHFVKESKQDESGMPNNRFLAERTGGTYSTLKVQPAELEDSGVYFCASSPLASEGASSYNSPLHFGNGTRLTVT.

This clonotype was picked up many times. The rearrangement links TRBV10-3 to TRBJ2-5; 14 positions agree with TRBD2. V trimming: 5 bases; J trimming: 4 bases; junction bases outside the gene matches: 6. The CDR3 consists of 16 residues. CDR1 and CDR2 from the germline V gene are ENHRY and SYGVKD. The CDR3 protein is CAISHATSGGAETQYF. Here the CDR3 DNA reads TGTGCCATCAGTCACGCGACTAGCGGGGGGGCAGAGACCCAGTACTTC.

The rearrangement links TRBV20-1 to TRBJ1-1; D not resolved. Germline V lookup: CDR1 DFQATT, CDR2 SNEGSKA (reference sequence). Trimming left V 1 base short and J 1 base short, with 10 bases between. There are 14 residues in the CDR3. CDR3 residues: CSARVSQTNTEAFF. The CDR3 DNA reads as TGCAGTGCTAGAGTTTCCCAGACGAACACTGAAGCTTTCTTT.

This chain joins TRBV7-2 and TRBJ1-6, with D perhaps matching TRBD1 (6 bases). V lost 5 bases, J lost 0 bases, and 14 bases lay in between. The CDR3 spans 17 residues. Germline CDR1 and CDR2: SGHTA and FQGNSA. The CDR3, as DNA: TGTGCCAGCAGCCCGGGGGGGCTAAGCTCCTATAATTCACCCCTCCACTTT. Translation: CASSPGGLSSYNSPLHF. Based on the CDR3 plus reference TRBV7-2 and TRBJ1-6, the full variable domain is GAGVSQSPSNKVTEKGKDVELRCDPISGHTALYWYRQSLGQGLEFLIYFQGNSAPDKSGLPSDRFSAERTGGSVSTLTIQRTQQEDSAVYLCASSPGGLSSYNSPLHFGNGTRLTVT.